Below, one T cell receptor beta chain is given with its context. These data originate in a study of blood T cells in healthy people across ages. Together with a sample-barcoded 5' primer, a J-beta primer mix was included in a second PCR lasting roughly 6 to 12 cycles. TCRdb reprocessed the 5' RACE reads via MiXCR and lists one record per CDR3 protein. The sample contains approximately 2,000,000 distinct CDR3 sequences, 35% to 50% of which appear only once. The J segment lost 11 bases and the V segment lost 3 bases, leaving 9 bases of the junction unmatched. Germline CDR1 is SGHTA and CDR2 is FQGNSA. CDR3 length: 13 residues.

This clonotype originated in a human donor in good health. This chain joins TRBV7-2 and TRBJ1-1; 7 bases map to TRBD1. Material: blood. The CDR3 sequence: CASSFSQGVRAFF. For the CDR3, the DNA is TGTGCCAGCAGCTTCTCTCAGGGGGTTAGGGCTTTCTTT.